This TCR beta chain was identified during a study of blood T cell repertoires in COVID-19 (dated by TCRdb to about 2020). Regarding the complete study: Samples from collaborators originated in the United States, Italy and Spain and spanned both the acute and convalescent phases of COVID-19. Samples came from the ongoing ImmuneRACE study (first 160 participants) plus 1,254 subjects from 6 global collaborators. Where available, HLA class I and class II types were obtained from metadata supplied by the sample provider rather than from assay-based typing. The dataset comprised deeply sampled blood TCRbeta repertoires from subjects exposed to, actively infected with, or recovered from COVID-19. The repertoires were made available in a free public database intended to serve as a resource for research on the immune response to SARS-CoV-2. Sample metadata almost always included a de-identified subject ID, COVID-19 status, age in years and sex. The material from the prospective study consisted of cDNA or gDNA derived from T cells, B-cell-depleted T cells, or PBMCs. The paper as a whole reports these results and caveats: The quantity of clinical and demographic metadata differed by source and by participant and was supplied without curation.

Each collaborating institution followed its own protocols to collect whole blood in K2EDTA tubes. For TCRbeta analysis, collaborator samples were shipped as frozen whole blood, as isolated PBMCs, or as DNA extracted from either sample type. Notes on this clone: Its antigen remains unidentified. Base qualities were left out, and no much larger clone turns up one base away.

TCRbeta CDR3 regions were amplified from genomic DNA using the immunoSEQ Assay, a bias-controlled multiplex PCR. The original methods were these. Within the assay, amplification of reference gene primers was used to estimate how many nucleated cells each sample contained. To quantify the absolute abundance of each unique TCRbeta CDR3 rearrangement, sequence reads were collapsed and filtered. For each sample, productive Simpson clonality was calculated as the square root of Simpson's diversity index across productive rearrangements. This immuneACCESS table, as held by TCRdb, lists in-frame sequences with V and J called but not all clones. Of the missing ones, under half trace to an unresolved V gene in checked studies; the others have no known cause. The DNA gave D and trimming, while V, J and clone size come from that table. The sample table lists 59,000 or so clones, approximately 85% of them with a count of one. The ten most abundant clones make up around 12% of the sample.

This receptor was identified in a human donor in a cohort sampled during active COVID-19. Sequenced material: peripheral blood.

The CDR3 has the sequence CASSQDVVRGGLTDTQYF. The nucleotide sequence reads as follows: TGCGCCAGCAGCCAAGATGTTGTGCGGGGGGGCCTCACAGATACGCAGTATTTT. The chain joins TRBV4-1 to TRBJ2-3; 9 of the junction bases match TRBD2. Taken from cysteine to phenylalanine, the CDR3 has 18 residues. CDR3 DNA only is kept here, 54 bases in frame from base 1. Germline trimming amounts to 0 bases on V and 2 bases on J, with 9 as the count of junction bases outside the gene matches. The germline V gene encodes CDR1 MGHRA and CDR2 YSYEKL.